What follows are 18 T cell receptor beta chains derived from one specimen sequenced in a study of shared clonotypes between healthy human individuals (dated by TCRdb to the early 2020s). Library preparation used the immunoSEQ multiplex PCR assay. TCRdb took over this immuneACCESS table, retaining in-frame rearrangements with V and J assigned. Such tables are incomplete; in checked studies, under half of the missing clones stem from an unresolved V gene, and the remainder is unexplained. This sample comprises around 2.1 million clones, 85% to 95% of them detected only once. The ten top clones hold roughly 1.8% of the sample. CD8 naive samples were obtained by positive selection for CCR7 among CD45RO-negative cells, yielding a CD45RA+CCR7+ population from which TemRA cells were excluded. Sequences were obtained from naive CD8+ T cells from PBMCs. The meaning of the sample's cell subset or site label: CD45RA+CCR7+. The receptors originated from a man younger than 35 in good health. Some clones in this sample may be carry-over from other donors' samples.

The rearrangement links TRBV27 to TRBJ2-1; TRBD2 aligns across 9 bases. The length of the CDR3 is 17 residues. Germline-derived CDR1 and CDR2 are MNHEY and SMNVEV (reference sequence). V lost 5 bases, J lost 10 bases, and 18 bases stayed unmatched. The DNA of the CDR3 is TGTGCCAGCAGTGTAGTATTGGCGGGAGGGCCGGTTGGGGAGCAGTTCTTC. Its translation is CASSVVLAGGPVGEQFF.

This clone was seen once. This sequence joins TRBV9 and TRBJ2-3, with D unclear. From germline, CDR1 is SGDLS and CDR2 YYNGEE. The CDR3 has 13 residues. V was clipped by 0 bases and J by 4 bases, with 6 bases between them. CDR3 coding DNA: TGTGCCAGCAGCGTAGAGCTAGCAGATACGCAGTATTTT. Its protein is CASSVELADTQYF.

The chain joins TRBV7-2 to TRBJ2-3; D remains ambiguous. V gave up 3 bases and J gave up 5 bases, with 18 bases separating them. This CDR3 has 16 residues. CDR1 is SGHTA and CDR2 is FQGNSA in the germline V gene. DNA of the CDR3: TGTGCCAGCAGCTTTTTACTGGCCCAATGGGGAGATACGCAGTATTTT. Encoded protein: CASSFLLAQWGDTQYF.

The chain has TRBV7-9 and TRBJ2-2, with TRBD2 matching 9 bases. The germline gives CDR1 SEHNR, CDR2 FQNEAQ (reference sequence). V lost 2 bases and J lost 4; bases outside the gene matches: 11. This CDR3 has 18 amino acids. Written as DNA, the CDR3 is TGTGCCAGCAGCTTAAGGGTCCGGCGGGAGGGCCCCACCGGGGAGCTGTTTTTT. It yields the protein CASSLRVRREGPTGELFF. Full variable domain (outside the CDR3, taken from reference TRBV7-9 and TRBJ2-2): DTGVSQNPRHKITKRGQNVTFRCDPISEHNRLYWYRQTLGQGPEFLTYFQNEAQLEKSRLLSDRFSAERPKGSFSTLEIQRTEQGDSAMYLCASSLRVRREGPTGELFFGEGSRLTVL.

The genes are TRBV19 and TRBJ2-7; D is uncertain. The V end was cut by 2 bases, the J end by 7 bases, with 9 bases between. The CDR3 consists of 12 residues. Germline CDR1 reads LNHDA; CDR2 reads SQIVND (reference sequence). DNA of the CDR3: TGTGCCAGTAGTATAAGATACGGGGAGCAGTACTTC. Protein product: CASSIRYGEQYF.

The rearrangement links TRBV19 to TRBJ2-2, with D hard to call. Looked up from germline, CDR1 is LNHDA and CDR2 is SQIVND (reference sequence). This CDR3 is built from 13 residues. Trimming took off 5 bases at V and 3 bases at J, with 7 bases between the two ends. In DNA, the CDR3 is TGTGCCAGTAGTTTGGGCGACACCGGGGAGCTGTTTTTT. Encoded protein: CASSLGDTGELFF.

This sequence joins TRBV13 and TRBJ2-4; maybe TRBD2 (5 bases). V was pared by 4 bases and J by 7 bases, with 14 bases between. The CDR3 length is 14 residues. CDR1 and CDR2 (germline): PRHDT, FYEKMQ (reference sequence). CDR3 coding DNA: TGTGCCAGCAGCTCCTTTGAGGGCTACAACATTCAGTACTTC. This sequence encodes CASSSFEGYNIQYF.

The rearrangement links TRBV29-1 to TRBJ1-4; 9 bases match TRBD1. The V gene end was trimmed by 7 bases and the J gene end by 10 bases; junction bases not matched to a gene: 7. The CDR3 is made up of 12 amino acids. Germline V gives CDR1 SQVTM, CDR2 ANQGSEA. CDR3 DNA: TGCAGCGGACAGGGGGAAGGAGGAAAACTGTTTTTT. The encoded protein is CSGQGEGGKLFF.

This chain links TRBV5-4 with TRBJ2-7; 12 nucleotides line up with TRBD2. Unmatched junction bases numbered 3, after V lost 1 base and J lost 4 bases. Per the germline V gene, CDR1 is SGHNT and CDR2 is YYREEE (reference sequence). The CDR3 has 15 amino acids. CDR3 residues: CASSLSSGRGYEQYF. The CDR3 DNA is TGTGCCAGCAGCTTGTCTAGCGGGAGGGGGTACGAGCAGTACTTC.

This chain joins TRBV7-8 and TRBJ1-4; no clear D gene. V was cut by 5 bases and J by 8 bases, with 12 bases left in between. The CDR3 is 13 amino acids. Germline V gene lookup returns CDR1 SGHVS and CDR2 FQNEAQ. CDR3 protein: CASSPPNREKLFF. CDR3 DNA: TGTGCCAGCAGCCCCCCTAATAGAGAAAAACTGTTTTTT.

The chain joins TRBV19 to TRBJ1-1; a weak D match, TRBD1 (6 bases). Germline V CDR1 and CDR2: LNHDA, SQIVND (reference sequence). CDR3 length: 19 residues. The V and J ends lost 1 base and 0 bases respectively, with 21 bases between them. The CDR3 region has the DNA TGTGCCAGTAGTATAGCCCACCGACGGGGGCGGGAGGTGAACACTGAAGCTTTCTTT. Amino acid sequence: CASSIAHRRGREVNTEAFF.

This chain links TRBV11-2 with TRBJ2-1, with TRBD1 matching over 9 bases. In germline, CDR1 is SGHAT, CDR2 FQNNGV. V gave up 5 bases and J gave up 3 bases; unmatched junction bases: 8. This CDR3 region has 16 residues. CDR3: CASSNPTGGIYNEQFF. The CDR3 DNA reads TGTGCCAGCAGCAACCCGACAGGGGGGATCTACAATGAGCAGTTCTTC.

The CDR3 spells CAGSIGLAVSYEQYF. The CDR3 coding sequence is TGTGCCGGATCAATCGGACTGGCGGTTTCCTACGAGCAGTACTTC. This sequence joins TRBV6-1 and TRBJ2-7, with D possibly TRBD2 on 5 matching bases. Per germline, CDR1 MNHNS and CDR2 SASEGT. The CDR3 contains 15 residues. V lost 11 bases, J lost 1 base, and 21 bases lay in between.

CDR3 loop: CASSLGGLAGGGLSTDTQYF. CDR3 DNA sequence: TGTGCCAGCAGTTTAGGGGGACTAGCGGGAGGAGGCCTTAGCACAGATACGCAGTATTTT. The rearrangement joins TRBV27 to TRBJ2-3; TRBD2 matches at 15 bases. Germline CDR1 MNHEY, CDR2 SMNVEV (reference sequence). With 2 bases clipped from V and 0 bases from J, the junction kept 9 bases outside the gene matches. This CDR3 is built from 20 residues.

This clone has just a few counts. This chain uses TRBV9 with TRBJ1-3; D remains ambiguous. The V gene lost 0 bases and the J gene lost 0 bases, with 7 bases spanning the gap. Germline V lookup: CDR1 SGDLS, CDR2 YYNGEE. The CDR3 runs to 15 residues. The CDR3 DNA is TGTGCCAGCAGCGTAGGGCCGAGCTCTGGAAACACCATATATTTT. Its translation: CASSVGPSSGNTIYF.

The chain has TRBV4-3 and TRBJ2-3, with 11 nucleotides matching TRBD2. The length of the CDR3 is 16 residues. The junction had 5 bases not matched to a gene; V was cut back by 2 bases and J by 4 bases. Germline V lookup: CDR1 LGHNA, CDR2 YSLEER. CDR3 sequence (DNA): TGCGCCAGCAGCCAATTTAGCGGGAGGGGTGCAGATACGCAGTATTTT. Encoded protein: CASSQFSGRGADTQYF.

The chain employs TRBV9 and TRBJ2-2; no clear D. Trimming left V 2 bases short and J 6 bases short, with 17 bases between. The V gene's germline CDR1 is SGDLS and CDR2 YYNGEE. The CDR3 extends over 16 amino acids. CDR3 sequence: CASSVSLEILAGELFF. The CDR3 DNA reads TGTGCCAGCAGCGTCTCTTTGGAGATTTTAGCCGGGGAGCTGTTTTTT.

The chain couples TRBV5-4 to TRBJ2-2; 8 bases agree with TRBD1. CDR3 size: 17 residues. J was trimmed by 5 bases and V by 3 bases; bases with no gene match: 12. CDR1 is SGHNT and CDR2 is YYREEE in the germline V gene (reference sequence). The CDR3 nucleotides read TGTGCCAGCAGCTCCATGACCAGGGGGCGTCCGACCGGGGAGCTGTTTTTT. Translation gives CASSSMTRGRPTGELFF.